This T cell receptor (beta chain) is from a study of spatial heterogeneity in lung cancer. MiXCR was run by TCRdb on the 5' RACE reads, yielding one entry per CDR3 protein. In the table there are about 17,000 distinct CDR3 sequences, about a fifth of which are singletons. CDR1 is MNHNS and CDR2 is SASEGT in the germline V gene. This CDR3 is 14 amino acids long. V shed 5 bases, J shed 3 bases, and the junction held 4 bases outside the gene matches. Sample time point: sample taken at primary tumor resection. Unsorted whole RNA of tumor, nontumor lung or frozen PBMC was sequenced. The donors comprised roughly 71 untreated early-stage non-small cell lung cancer patients. This clonotype is medium-sized by share.

V is TRBV6-1 and J is TRBJ1-2; 9 nucleotides match TRBD1. The sequence came from a female donor with early-stage non-small cell lung cancer. Specimen: PBMCs, collected at surgery. Written as DNA, the CDR3 is TGTGCCAGCAGTACTGGACAGGGGCACTATGGCTACACCTTC. Translation: CASSTGQGHYGYTF.